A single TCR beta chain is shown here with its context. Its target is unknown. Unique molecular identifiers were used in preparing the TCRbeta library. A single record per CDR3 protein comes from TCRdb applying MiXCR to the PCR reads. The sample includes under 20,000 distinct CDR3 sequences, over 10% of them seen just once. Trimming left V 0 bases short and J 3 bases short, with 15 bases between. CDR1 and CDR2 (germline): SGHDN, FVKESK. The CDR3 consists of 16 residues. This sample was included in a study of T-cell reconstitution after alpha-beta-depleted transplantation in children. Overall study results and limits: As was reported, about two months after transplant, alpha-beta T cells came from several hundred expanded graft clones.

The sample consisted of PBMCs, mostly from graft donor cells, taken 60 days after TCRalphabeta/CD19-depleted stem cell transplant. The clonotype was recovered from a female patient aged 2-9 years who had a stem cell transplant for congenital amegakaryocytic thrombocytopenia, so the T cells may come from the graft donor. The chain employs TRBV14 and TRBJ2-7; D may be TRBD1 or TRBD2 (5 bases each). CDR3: CASSQEAVAGLYEQYF. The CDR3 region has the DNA TGTGCCAGCAGCCAAGAAGCGGTAGCAGGGCTCTACGAGCAGTACTTC.